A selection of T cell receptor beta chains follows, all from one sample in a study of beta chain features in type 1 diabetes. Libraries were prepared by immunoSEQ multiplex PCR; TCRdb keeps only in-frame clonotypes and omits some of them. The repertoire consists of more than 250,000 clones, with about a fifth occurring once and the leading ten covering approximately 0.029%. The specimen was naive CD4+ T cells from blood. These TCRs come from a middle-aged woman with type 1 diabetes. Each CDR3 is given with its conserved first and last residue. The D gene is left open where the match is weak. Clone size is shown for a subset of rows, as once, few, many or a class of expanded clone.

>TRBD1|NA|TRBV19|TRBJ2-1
CASSLRDREQFF
TGTGCCAGTAGCCTCCGGGACAGGGAGCAGTTCTTC
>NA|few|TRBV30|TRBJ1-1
CAWSPGIPGAFF
TGTGCCTGGAGCCCCGGGATCCCAGGAGCTTTCTTT
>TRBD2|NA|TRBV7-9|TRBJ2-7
CASSSPGGYEQYF
TGTGCCAGCAGCTCTCCGGGGGGGTACGAGCAGTACTTC
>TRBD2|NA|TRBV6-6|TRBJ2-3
CASKSGATDTQYF
TGTGCCAGCAAAAGCGGGGCCACAGATACGCAGTATTTT
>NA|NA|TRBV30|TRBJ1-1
CAWSPETFGYTEAFF
TGTGCCTGGAGTCCCGAGACATTCGGTTATACTGAAGCTTTCTTT
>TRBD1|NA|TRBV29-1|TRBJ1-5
CSVQWGTGDNQPQHF
TGCAGCGTCCAGTGGGGTACAGGGGACAATCAGCCCCAGCATTTT
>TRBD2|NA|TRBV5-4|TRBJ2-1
CASSLASGRTSYNEQFF
TGTGCCAGCAGCTTGGCTAGCGGGAGGACCTCCTACAATGAGCAGTTCTTC
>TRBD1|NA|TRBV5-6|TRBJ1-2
CASSLDEGASGYTF
TGTGCCAGCAGCTTGGATGAGGGGGCAAGTGGCTACACCTTC
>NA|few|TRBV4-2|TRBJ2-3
CASSQGGSDTDTQYF
TGTGCCAGCAGCCAAGGAGGCAGCGACACAGATACGCAGTATTTT
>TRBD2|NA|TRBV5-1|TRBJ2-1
CASRLSGSSYNEQFF
TGCGCCAGCAGGCTTAGCGGGAGCTCCTACAATGAGCAGTTCTTC
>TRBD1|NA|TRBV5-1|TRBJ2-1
CASSLSGQGGEQFF
TGCGCCAGCAGCTTGTCGGGACAGGGGGGAGAGCAGTTCTTC
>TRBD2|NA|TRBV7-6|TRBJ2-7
CASSSLLAGIYEQYF
TGTGCCAGCAGCTCATTACTAGCGGGGATCTACGAGCAGTACTTC
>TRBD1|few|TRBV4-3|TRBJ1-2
CASSQDAGGYGYTF
TGCGCCAGCAGCCAAGACGCAGGGGGGTATGGCTACACCTTC
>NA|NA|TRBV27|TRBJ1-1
CASSSPTTANTEAFF
TGTGCCAGCAGTTCCCCCACGACAGCGAACACTGAAGCTTTCTTT
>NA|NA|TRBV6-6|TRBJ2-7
CASSSPSTYEQYF
TGTGCCAGCAGCTCCCCTAGCACCTACGAGCAGTACTTC
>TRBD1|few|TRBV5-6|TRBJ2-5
CASSMDRGLGETQYF
TGTGCCAGCAGCATGGACAGGGGGCTCGGGGAGACCCAGTACTTC
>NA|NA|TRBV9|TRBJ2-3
CASSAQSTDTQYF
TGTGCCAGCAGCGCCCAGTCCACAGATACGCAGTATTTT
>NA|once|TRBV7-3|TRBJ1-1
CASSPQPGPGAFF
TGTGCCAGCAGCCCGCAACCGGGTCCCGGTGCTTTCTTT
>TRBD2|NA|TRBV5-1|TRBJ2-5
CASSLLAEQETQYF
TGCGCCAGCAGCTTGCTAGCGGAGCAAGAGACCCAGTACTTC
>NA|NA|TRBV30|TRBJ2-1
CAWVPTRNSGEQFF
TGTGCCTGGGTCCCGACTAGAAATTCGGGTGAGCAGTTCTTC
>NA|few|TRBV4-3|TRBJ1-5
CASSQEYSNQPQHF
TGCGCCAGCAGCCAAGAGTATAGCAATCAGCCCCAGCATTTT
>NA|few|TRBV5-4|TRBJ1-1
CASATGFNTEAFF
TGTGCCAGCGCTACAGGGTTCAACACTGAAGCTTTCTTT
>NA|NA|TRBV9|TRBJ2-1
CASSPSAAGSSYNEQFF
TGTGCCAGCAGCCCCTCAGCGGCGGGGAGCTCCTACAATGAGCAGTTCTTC
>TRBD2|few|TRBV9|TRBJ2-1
CASSVGGLAGREQFF
TGTGCCAGCAGCGTGGGTGGGCTAGCGGGACGTGAGCAGTTCTTC
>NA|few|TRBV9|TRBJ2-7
CASSISTGLYEQYF
TGTGCCAGCAGCATCTCAACAGGTCTCTACGAGCAGTACTTC
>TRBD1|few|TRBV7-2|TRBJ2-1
CASSPAGTGNNEQFF
TGTGCCAGCAGCCCGGCGGGGACAGGGAACAATGAGCAGTTCTTC
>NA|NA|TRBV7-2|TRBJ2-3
CASSFLDTDTQYF
TGTGCCAGCAGCTTCCTAGACACAGATACGCAGTATTTT
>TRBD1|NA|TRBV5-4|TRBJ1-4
CASSRDRADEKLFF
TGTGCCAGCAGCCGAGACAGGGCCGATGAAAAACTGTTTTTT
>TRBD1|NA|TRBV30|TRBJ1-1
CAWQDRGGAFF
TGTGCCTGGCAAGACAGGGGGGGAGCTTTCTTT